The rows below give T cell receptor beta chains drawn from one sample of a study of beta chain features in type 1 diabetes. Some clones are missing from TCRdb's copy, which holds only in-frame ones; the method was immunoSEQ multiplex PCR. Among roughly 500,000 clones listed, approximately 10% were seen once. Sequenced material: naive CD4+ T cells from blood. The source is a woman aged 18-35 years in good health. The CDR3 runs from the conserved cysteine through the conserved F or W. The D gene is left open where the match is weak. Clone size is shown for a subset of rows, as once, few, many or a class of expanded clone.

>-|TRBD2|TRBV11-2|TRBJ2-1
CASSLVLAGYPIF
TGTGCCAGCAGCTTAGTTCTAGCGGGATACCCAATCTTC
>few|TRBD2|TRBV10-2|TRBJ2-1
CASSGSRWGGQFF
TGCGCCAGCAGTGGATCCCGCTGGGGGGGGCAGTTCTTC
>-|-|TRBV5-6|TRBJ2-2
CASSSRGGTGELFF
TGTGCCAGCAGCTCTCGAGGTGGGACCGGGGAGCTGTTTTTT
>few|-|TRBV7-2|TRBJ2-5
CASSLPGRMYQETQYF
TGTGCCAGCAGCCTTCCGGGACGGATGTACCAAGAGACCCAGTACTTC
>-|-|TRBV5-1|TRBJ2-1
CASSSGESSYNEQFF
TGCGCCAGCAGCTCGGGCGAAAGCTCCTACAATGAGCAGTTCTTC
>-|-|TRBV5-1|TRBJ2-1
CASSLVSGLGEQFF
TGCGCCAGCAGCTTGGTCTCGGGCCTGGGTGAGCAGTTCTTC
>-|TRBD1|TRBV7-3|TRBJ2-3
CASSTGAIGTDTQYF
TGTGCCAGCAGTACAGGGGCCATTGGCACAGATACGCAGTATTTT
>few|-|TRBV7-9|TRBJ2-5
CASSLRDRGETQYF
TGTGCCAGCAGCCTCCGGGACCGGGGGGAGACCCAGTACTTC
>-|-|TRBV6-5|TRBJ1-5
CASSDAGRQPQHF
TGTGCCAGCAGTGACGCAGGGAGGCAGCCCCAGCATTTT
>few|TRBD1|TRBV7-3|TRBJ1-2
CASSPGQGKGYGYTF
TGTGCCAGCAGCCCGGGACAGGGGAAGGGCTATGGCTACACCTTC
>few|TRBD1|TRBV19|TRBJ1-1
CASSHQGGASKAFF
TGTGCCAGTAGTCACCAGGGGGGAGCGTCAAAAGCTTTCTTT
>-|-|TRBV5-1|TRBJ2-2
CASSLGNTGELFF
TGCGCCAGCAGCCTCGGGAACACCGGGGAGCTGTTTTTT
>-|-|TRBV29-1|TRBJ1-1
CSVVQRGTEAFF
TGCAGCGTTGTCCAGAGGGGGACTGAAGCTTTCTTT
>-|TRBD2|TRBV15|TRBJ2-1
CATSSQGASGGGEQFF
TGTGCCACCAGCAGTCAAGGGGCTAGCGGGGGAGGCGAGCAGTTCTTC
>-|-|TRBV5-1|TRBJ1-5
CASSLEGRSNQPQHF
TGCGCCAGCAGCTTAGAGGGACGGAGCAATCAGCCCCAGCATTTT
>few|TRBD2|TRBV9|TRBJ2-1
CASSVLAGGSYNEQFF
TGTGCCAGCAGCGTCCTAGCGGGAGGGTCCTACAATGAGCAGTTCTTC
>few|-|TRBV29-1|TRBJ1-2
CSVETVNGYTF
TGCAGCGTTGAGACTGTTAATGGCTACACCTTC
>few|TRBD2|TRBV7-3|TRBJ2-1
CASSLTRTSGDEQFF
TGTGCCAGCAGCTTAACCCGGACTAGCGGGGATGAGCAGTTCTTC
>once|-|TRBV25-1|TRBJ1-4
CASSDVGATNEKLFF
TGTGCCAGCAGTGATGTAGGCGCAACTAATGAAAAACTGTTTTTT
>few|-|TRBV27|TRBJ1-4
CASSSGWREKLFF
TGTGCCAGCAGTTCGGGGTGGCGTGAAAAACTGTTTTTT
>few|-|TRBV5-1|TRBJ2-1
CASSLDNYNEQFF
TGCGCCAGCAGCTTGGACAATTACAATGAGCAGTTCTTC
>-|TRBD1|TRBV4-1|TRBJ1-1
CASSHRADRVNTEAFF
TGCGCCAGCAGCCACAGAGCTGACAGGGTGAACACTGAAGCTTTCTTT
>-|-|TRBV13|TRBJ1-1
CAGKGAIRGNTEAFF
TGTGCAGGTAAAGGTGCTATAAGGGGGAACACTGAAGCTTTCTTT
>-|-|TRBV15|TRBJ2-7
CATRRDGYEQYF
TGTGCCACCAGGAGGGACGGCTACGAGCAGTACTTC
>-|-|TRBV5-1|TRBJ2-3
CASSLGTSTDTQYF
TGCGCCAGCAGCTTGGGGACTAGCACAGATACGCAGTATTTT
>-|-|TRBV15|TRBJ2-7
CATSRDRVYEQYF
TGTGCCACCAGCAGAGACCGAGTATACGAGCAGTACTTC
>-|-|TRBV18|TRBJ2-5
CASSPIANQETQYF
TGTGCCAGCTCACCCATAGCAAACCAAGAGACCCAGTACTTC
>-|-|TRBV4-1|TRBJ2-5
CASSHDPGGAETQYF
TGCGCCAGCAGCCACGATCCAGGCGGAGCGGAGACCCAGTACTTC